This entry features one T cell receptor (beta chain) sequence. The antigen is undetermined. This may be a read error, as it is one base from a much larger clone. This CDR3 contains 13 residues. Per the germline V gene, CDR1 is DFQATT and CDR2 is SNEGSKA (reference sequence). This specimen comes from a study of CD8+CD57+ T cells in acquired aplastic anemia. Study background: On average, sorted CD4+ and CD8+ cells gave roughly 2.9 ug of DNA. Notes on the study in general: Researchers report that twenty-nine CD8+ CDR3 sequences appeared in both patients and controls. Levels of CD8+ Simpson's diversity were not significantly distinct in patients versus controls.

Profiling of TCR beta VDJ combinations and CDR3 sequences used genomic DNA as template. TCRdb processed the reads anew with MiXCR; each CDR3 protein has one entry. This sample carries around 500,000 distinct CDR3 sequences, around 33% of them seen once, and the ten largest clones take 0.75% to 0.95%. In patients chosen for sequencing, flow cytometry had shown CD8+CD57+ cell expansion. The blood sampling took place in patients who had so far received no therapy. Sequencing was carried out using sorted CD4+, CD8+, or CD8+CD57+ T cells (not recorded which) from PBMCs. The sequence was obtained from a human donor with aplastic anemia. V usage is TRBV20-1 and J usage is TRBJ1-5; D gene unclear. CDR3 sequence reads: CSARGGVGQPRHF. As DNA, the CDR3 is TGCAGTGCTAGAGGCGGAGTTGGTCAGCCCCGGCATTTT.